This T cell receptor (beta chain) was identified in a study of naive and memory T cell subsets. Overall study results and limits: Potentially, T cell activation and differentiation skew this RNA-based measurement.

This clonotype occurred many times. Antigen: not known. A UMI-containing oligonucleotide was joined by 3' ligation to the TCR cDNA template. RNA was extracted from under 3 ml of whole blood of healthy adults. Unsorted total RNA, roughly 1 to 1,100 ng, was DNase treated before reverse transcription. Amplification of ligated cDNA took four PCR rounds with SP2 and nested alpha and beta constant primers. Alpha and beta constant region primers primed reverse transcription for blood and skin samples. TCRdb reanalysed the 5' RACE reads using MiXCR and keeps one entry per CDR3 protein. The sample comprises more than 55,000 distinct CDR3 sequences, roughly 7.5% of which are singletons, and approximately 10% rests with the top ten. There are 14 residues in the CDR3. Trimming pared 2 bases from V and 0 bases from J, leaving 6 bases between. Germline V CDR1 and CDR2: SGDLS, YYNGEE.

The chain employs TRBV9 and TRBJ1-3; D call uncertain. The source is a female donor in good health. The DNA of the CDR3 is TGTGCCAGCAGCGTGGGTTCCTCTGGAAACACCATATATTTT. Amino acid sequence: CASSVGSSGNTIYF.